A selection of T cell receptor beta chains follows, all from one sample in a study of blood T cell repertoires in COVID-19. Clones were sequenced by immunoSEQ multiplex PCR, and TCRdb holds only the in-frame ones, with some missing. The sample has some 300,000 clones; around 90% are singletons. The sample comprised PBMCs or T cells enriched from blood (not recorded which). The receptors were gathered from a woman under 30 with acute COVID-19. Both conserved end residues are part of each CDR3. D genes are given only for firm matches. Where a row states a size, it is once, few, many or the class of an expanded clone; other rows omit it.

clone size | J gene | V gene | D gene | CDR3 protein | CDR3 DNA
NA | TRBJ1-3 | TRBV5-1 | TRBD1 | CASSLTGVAGNTIYF | TGCGCCAGCAGCTTGACAGGGGTTGCTGGAAACACCATATATTTT
NA | TRBJ2-3 | TRBV11-1 | TRBD2 | CASSVTSGGQADTQYF | TGTGCCAGCAGCGTTACTAGCGGGGGTCAAGCAGATACGCAGTATTTT
NA | TRBJ1-6 | TRBV28 | TRBD1 | CASSLAGQGAPGPWGHLHF | TGTGCCAGCAGTTTAGCCGGACAGGGGGCGCCAGGTCCATGGGGGCACCTCCACTTT
NA | TRBJ2-1 | TRBV19 | TRBD2 | CASSIVAGPNEQFF | TGTGCCAGTAGTATAGTAGCGGGACCCAATGAGCAGTTCTTC
NA | TRBJ2-7 | TRBV19 | NA | CASSIRKASKRDEQYF | TGTGCCAGTAGTATAAGGAAGGCTAGCAAGAGGGACGAGCAGTACTTC
NA | TRBJ1-2 | TRBV5-1 | TRBD1 | CASGIGDRDGYTF | TGCGCCAGCGGAATAGGGGACAGGGATGGCTACACCTTC
NA | TRBJ1-2 | TRBV7-3 | TRBD1 | CASSQGAGEGYTF | TGTGCCAGCAGCCAGGGGGCAGGGGAAGGCTACACCTTC
NA | TRBJ1-5 | TRBV30 | NA | CAWTRQHNQPQHF | TGTGCCTGGACTAGACAGCACAATCAGCCCCAGCATTTT
NA | TRBJ2-1 | TRBV10-3 | TRBD2 | CAITPRTSGNNEQFF | TGTGCCATCACGCCCCGGACTAGCGGGAACAATGAGCAGTTCTTC
NA | TRBJ1-1 | TRBV28 | TRBD1 | CASSSPTGTEAFF | TGTGCCAGCAGTTCGCCGACAGGGACTGAAGCTTTCTTT
NA | TRBJ1-2 | TRBV12-5 | TRBD1 | CASGSPPGQAANYGYTF | TGTGCTAGTGGTTCGCCCCCTGGACAGGCTGCTAACTATGGCTACACCTTC
NA | TRBJ2-3 | TRBV12-5 | TRBD2 | CASGLVRASGSTDTQYF | TGTGCTAGTGGTTTGGTAAGGGCTAGCGGGAGCACAGATACGCAGTATTTT
NA | TRBJ1-5 | TRBV5-4 | NA | CASSLGRQHSNQPQHF | TGTGCCAGCAGCTTGGGGAGGCAGCATAGCAATCAGCCCCAGCATTTT
NA | TRBJ1-6 | TRBV27 | NA | CASSYLGQGNSPLHF | TGTGCCAGCAGTTATTTGGGGCAGGGGAATTCACCCCTCCACTTT
NA | TRBJ2-1 | TRBV7-9 | NA | CASSLEGASYNEQFF | TGTGCCAGCAGCTTAGAAGGGGCTTCCTACAATGAGCAGTTCTTC
NA | TRBJ2-7 | TRBV11-3 | TRBD2 | CASRGAGGPGEQYF | TGTGCCAGCAGGGGTGCGGGAGGGCCGGGGGAGCAGTACTTC
NA | TRBJ1-3 | TRBV28 | NA | CASSRGVFSGNTIYF | TGTGCCAGCAGCCGCGGGGTTTTCTCTGGAAACACCATATATTTT
NA | TRBJ2-1 | TRBV27 | NA | CASSLNLLSYNEQFF | TGTGCCAGCAGTTTAAACCTCCTATCCTACAATGAGCAGTTCTTC
NA | TRBJ2-7 | TRBV28 | TRBD1 | CASRSPGQGIEQYF | TGTGCCAGCAGATCTCCGGGACAGGGTATCGAGCAGTACTTC
NA | TRBJ2-7 | TRBV4-2 | NA | CASSQESASPTYEQYF | TGTGCCAGCAGCCAAGAATCCGCGAGCCCTACCTACGAGCAGTACTTC
once | TRBJ1-4 | TRBV5-8 | NA | CASSFGRQAGFNEKLFF | TGTGCCAGCAGCTTCGGTCGACAAGCAGGGTTTAATGAAAAACTGTTTTTT
NA | TRBJ1-2 | TRBV18 | TRBD1 | CASSPRQGGYGYTF | TGTGCCAGCTCACCGAGACAGGGGGGCTATGGCTACACCTTC
NA | TRBJ2-2 | TRBV6-5 | TRBD1 | CASSPGQANTGELFF | TGTGCCAGCAGTCCGGGACAGGCGAACACCGGGGAGCTGTTTTTT
NA | TRBJ2-3 | TRBV11-3 | TRBD1 | CASSSDRGSPTDTQYF | TGTGCCAGCAGCTCGGACAGGGGGTCCCCAACAGATACGCAGTATTTT
NA | TRBJ2-1 | TRBV27 | TRBD2 | CASSLSGLAGGGSYNEQFF | TGTGCCAGCAGTTTATCGGGACTAGCGGGAGGTGGATCCTACAATGAGCAGTTCTTC
NA | TRBJ2-2 | TRBV4-1 | TRBD2 | CASSQGLAGLLVSTGELFF | TGCGCCAGCAGCCAAGGACTAGCGGGTCTTCTTGTGTCCACCGGGGAGCTGTTTTTT
once | TRBJ2-7 | TRBV30 | TRBD1 | CAWDRGTYEQYF | TGTGCCTGGGACAGGGGAACCTACGAGCAGTACTTC
NA | TRBJ1-1 | TRBV27 | NA | CASSLERTSTEAFF | TGTGCCAGCAGTTTAGAGCGGACTTCCACTGAAGCTTTCTTT
NA | TRBJ2-7 | TRBV28 | TRBD2 | CASSRGLAKSYEQYF | TGTGCCAGCAGCCGAGGACTAGCGAAGTCCTACGAGCAGTACTTC
NA | TRBJ2-7 | TRBV14 | NA | CASSLTTSYEQYF | TGTGCCAGCAGCTTGACTACTTCCTACGAGCAGTACTTC
NA | TRBJ1-5 | TRBV28 | NA | CASSSAGYNQPQHF | TGTGCCAGCAGTTCGGCCGGGTACAATCAGCCCCAGCATTTT
few | TRBJ2-2 | TRBV13 | TRBD1 | CASSGQGRGTGELFF | TGTGCCAGCAGCGGACAGGGACGAGGCACCGGGGAGCTGTTTTTT
NA | TRBJ1-2 | TRBV19 | TRBD1 | CASSSPPTGAGGYTF | TGTGCCAGTAGCTCGCCCCCGACAGGGGCGGGGGGCTACACCTTC
NA | TRBJ1-5 | TRBV6-1 | NA | CASSEAQLAGQNQPQHF | TGTGCCAGCAGTGAAGCCCAACTCGCGGGGCAAAATCAGCCCCAGCATTTT
NA | TRBJ2-6 | TRBV18 | NA | CASSLTTTHGANVLTF | TGTGCCAGCTCACTAACGACTACTCATGGGGCCAACGTCCTGACTTTC
NA | TRBJ2-7 | TRBV10-3 | TRBD2 | CAIRRGLAGDYEQYF | TGTGCCATCAGACGCGGACTAGCGGGAGACTACGAGCAGTACTTC
NA | TRBJ2-5 | TRBV10-3 | NA | CAISEFREETQYF | TGTGCCATCAGTGAGTTCAGGGAAGAGACCCAGTACTTC
NA | TRBJ1-4 | TRBV9 | NA | CASSVFATADEKLFF | TGTGCCAGCAGCGTATTCGCGACAGCAGATGAAAAACTGTTTTTT
once | TRBJ1-4 | TRBV3-1/TRBV3-2 | TRBD1 | CASSRQGSEKLFF | TGTGCCAGCAGCCGACAGGGAAGCGAAAAACTGTTTTTT
NA | TRBJ2-7 | TRBV5-6 | TRBD2 | CASSSGGRVHEQYF | TGTGCCAGCAGTTCGGGGGGGCGAGTCCACGAGCAGTACTTC
NA | TRBJ2-5 | TRBV24-1 | NA | CATSDLPEGTLGETQYF | TGTGCCACCAGTGATCTACCCGAGGGCACCCTAGGGGAGACCCAGTACTTC
NA | TRBJ1-2 | TRBV2 | TRBD1 | CASSDTNRGYRGYTF | TGTGCCAGCAGTGATACAAACAGGGGTTATAGGGGCTACACCTTC
once | TRBJ1-3 | TRBV19 | NA | CASVPNTVSGNTIYF | TGTGCCAGTGTCCCTAACACAGTTTCTGGAAACACCATATATTTT
NA | TRBJ1-5 | TRBV2 | NA | CASSAERGNQPQHF | TGTGCCAGCAGCGCTGAAAGGGGGAATCAGCCCCAGCATTTT
NA | TRBJ2-1 | TRBV9 | TRBD2 | CASSVDPLAGLNEQFF | TGTGCCAGCAGCGTAGACCCCCTAGCGGGGCTCAATGAGCAGTTCTTC
NA | TRBJ1-5 | TRBV2 | NA | CASRGGENNQPQHF | TGTGCCAGCAGAGGGGGAGAGAACAATCAGCCCCAGCATTTT
NA | TRBJ1-2 | TRBV28 | TRBD1 | CASLTGWGYGYTF | TGTGCCAGCCTGACAGGGTGGGGCTATGGCTACACCTTC
few | TRBJ1-5 | TRBV28 | NA | CASSSRWRVSNQPQHF | TGTGCCAGCAGTTCCCGTTGGAGGGTGAGCAATCAGCCCCAGCATTTT
NA | TRBJ1-1 | TRBV28 | NA | CASSLFGVWGGKNTEAFF | TGTGCCAGCAGTTTATTTGGGGTTTGGGGCGGTAAGAACACTGAAGCTTTCTTT
NA | TRBJ1-1 | TRBV28 | NA | CASTAGGRAFF | TGTGCCAGCACGGCGGGGGGGCGAGCTTTCTTT
once | TRBJ2-5 | TRBV6-1 | NA | CASSESAGLVTQYF | TGTGCCAGCAGTGAATCGGCGGGTCTGGTAACCCAGTACTTC
NA | TRBJ2-7 | TRBV7-2 | NA | CASSRSSYEQYF | TGTGCCAGCAGCCGTAGCTCCTACGAGCAGTACTTC
few | TRBJ1-2 | TRBV5-1 | TRBD1 | CASSRGQGESYGYTF | TGCGCCAGCAGCCGTGGACAGGGGGAAAGCTATGGCTACACCTTC
NA | TRBJ2-1 | TRBV6-5 | NA | CASSYRQGQGEQFF | TGTGCCAGCAGTTACCGCCAGGGCCAAGGTGAGCAGTTCTTC
NA | TRBJ2-7 | TRBV15 | NA | CATSRDPAVSSYEQYF | TGTGCCACCAGCAGAGATCCAGCGGTAAGCTCCTACGAGCAGTACTTC
NA | TRBJ1-3 | TRBV5-1 | NA | CASSPRDGNTIYF | TGCGCCAGCAGCCCCCGGGATGGAAACACCATATATTTT
NA | TRBJ1-1 | TRBV19 | TRBD1 | CASSATGQGTEAFF | TGTGCCAGTAGCGCGACAGGGCAGGGCACTGAAGCTTTCTTT
NA | TRBJ2-3 | TRBV5-1 | TRBD2 | CASSLVGTSPDTQYF | TGCGCCAGCAGCTTGGTAGGGACTAGCCCGGATACGCAGTATTTT
NA | TRBJ2-5 | TRBV10-3 | TRBD1 | CAISVSRTGGMSAGQETQYF | TGTGCCATCAGTGTGTCAAGAACAGGGGGCATGTCCGCTGGCCAAGAGACCCAGTACTTC
NA | TRBJ2-2 | TRBV14 | NA | CASSQFGIAPGELFF | TGTGCCAGCAGCCAATTCGGGATCGCCCCCGGGGAGCTGTTTTTT